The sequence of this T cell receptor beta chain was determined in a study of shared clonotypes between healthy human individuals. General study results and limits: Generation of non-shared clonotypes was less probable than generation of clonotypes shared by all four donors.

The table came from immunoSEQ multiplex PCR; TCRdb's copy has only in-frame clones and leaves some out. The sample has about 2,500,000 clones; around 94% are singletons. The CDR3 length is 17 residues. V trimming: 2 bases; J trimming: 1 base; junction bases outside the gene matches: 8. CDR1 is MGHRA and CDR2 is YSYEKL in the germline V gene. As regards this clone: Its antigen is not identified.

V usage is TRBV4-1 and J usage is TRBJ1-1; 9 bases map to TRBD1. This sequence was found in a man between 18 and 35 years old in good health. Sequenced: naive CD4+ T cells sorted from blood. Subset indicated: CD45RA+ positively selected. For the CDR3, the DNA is TGCGCCAGCAGCCAACCATTACAGGGGGCGCGGAACACTGAAGCTTTCTTT. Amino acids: CASSQPLQGARNTEAFF.